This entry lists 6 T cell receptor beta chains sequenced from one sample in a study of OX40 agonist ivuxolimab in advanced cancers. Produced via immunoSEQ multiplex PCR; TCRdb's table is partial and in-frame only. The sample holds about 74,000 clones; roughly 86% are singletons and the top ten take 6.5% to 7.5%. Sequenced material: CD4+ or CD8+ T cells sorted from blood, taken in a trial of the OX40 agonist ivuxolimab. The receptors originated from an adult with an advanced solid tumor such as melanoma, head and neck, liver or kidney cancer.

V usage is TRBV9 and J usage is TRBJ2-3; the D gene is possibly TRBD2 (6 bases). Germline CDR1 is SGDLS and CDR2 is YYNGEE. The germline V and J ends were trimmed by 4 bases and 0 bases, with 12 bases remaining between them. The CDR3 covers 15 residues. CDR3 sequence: CASSLTSWSTDTQYF. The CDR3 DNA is TGTGCCAGCAGCCTGACTAGTTGGAGCACAGATACGCAGTATTTT.

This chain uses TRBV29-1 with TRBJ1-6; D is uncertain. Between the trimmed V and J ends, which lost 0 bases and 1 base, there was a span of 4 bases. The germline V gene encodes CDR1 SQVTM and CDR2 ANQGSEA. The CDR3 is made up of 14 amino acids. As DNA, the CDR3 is TGCAGCGTTGAAGATCAGTCCTATAATTCACCCCTCCACTTT. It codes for CSVEDQSYNSPLHF.

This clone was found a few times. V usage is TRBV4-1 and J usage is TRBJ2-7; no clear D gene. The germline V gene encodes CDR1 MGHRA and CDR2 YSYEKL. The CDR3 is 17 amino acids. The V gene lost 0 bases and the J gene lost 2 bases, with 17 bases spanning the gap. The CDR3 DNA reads TGCGCCAGCAGCCAAGAAGGCTTGTTAGCCCCGACCTACGAGCAGTACTTC. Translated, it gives CASSQEGLLAPTYEQYF.

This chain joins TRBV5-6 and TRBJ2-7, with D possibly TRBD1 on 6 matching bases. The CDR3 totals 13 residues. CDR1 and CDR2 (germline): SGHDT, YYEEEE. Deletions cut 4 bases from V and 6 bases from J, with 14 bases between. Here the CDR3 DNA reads TGTGCCAGCAGCGAGAACCACAGGGTCGAGCAGTACTTC. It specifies CASSENHRVEQYF.

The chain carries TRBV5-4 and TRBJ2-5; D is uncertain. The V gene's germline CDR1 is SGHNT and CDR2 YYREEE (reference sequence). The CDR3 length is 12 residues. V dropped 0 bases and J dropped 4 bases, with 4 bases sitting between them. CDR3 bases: TGTGCCAGCAGCTTGGATGGAGAGACCCAGTACTTC. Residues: CASSLDGETQYF.

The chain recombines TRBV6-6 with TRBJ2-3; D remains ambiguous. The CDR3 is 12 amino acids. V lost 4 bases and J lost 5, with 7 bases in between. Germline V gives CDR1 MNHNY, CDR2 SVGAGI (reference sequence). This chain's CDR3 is CASSWEGDTQYF. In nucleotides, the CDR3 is TGTGCCAGCAGTTGGGAAGGAGATACGCAGTATTTT.